Sequencing of this T cell receptor (beta chain) was carried out in a study of T cells in localized non-small cell lung cancer. About this clone itself: Its specificity is not known.

TCRdb's table, derived via immunoSEQ multiplex PCR, lists solely in-frame clones and lacks some. The table includes some 21,000 clones, 88% detected once. Whole-study results and caveats: Higher blood T cell density went with longer overall survival. Heterogeneity is still possible, as just one tumor region was sequenced. Adjacent lung tissue had a median around 57 of the top 100 clones found in the tumor. The study found T cell clonality highest in uninvolved adjacent lung, above tumor.

J gave up 4 bases and V 8 bases, and 8 bases lay outside the gene matches. This CDR3 contains 13 residues. This clonotype originated in a male donor at least 60 years old with stage II lung adenocarcinoma. Material: peripheral blood mononuclear cells, obtained before any cancer treatment. The gene calls are TRBV5-3 and TRBJ1-2; 7 nucleotides align to TRBD1. TRBV5-3 is an ORF, with its function uncertain. CDR3 loop: CASSPSGGYGYTF. The CDR3 DNA reads as TGTGCCAGCAGCCCCTCAGGGGGCTATGGCTACACCTTC.